The source of this TCR beta chain is a study of OX40 agonist ivuxolimab in advanced cancers. Looking at the study overall: Cohort: 82.7% men, mean age around 60, aged roughly 23 to 79. Two cutaneous melanoma patients and one hepatocellular carcinoma patient, three in all, had partial responses.

For this clone: Its antigen remains unidentified.

V trimming: 4 bases; J trimming: 4 bases; junction bases outside the gene matches: 6. Germline CDR1 SGHVS, CDR2 FQNEAQ. The CDR3 loop spans 16 amino acids. General study points: Within 6 weeks, CD4+ and CD8+ blood T cells expanded clonally at 0.1 to 3.0 mg/kg. Fewer expanded clones were found on average in CD4+ than in CD8+ T cells.

The repertoire was sequenced with immunoSEQ multiplex PCR; TCRdb's copy has only in-frame clones and lacks some. Of tens of thousands of clones in the sample, more than 80% were seen once. The J gene is TRBJ2-2, the V gene TRBV7-8; 10 positions match TRBD1. The receptor was derived from an adult with an advanced solid tumor such as melanoma, head and neck, liver or kidney cancer. Sequencing was performed on CD4+ or CD8+ T cells sorted from blood, taken in a trial of the OX40 agonist ivuxolimab. The CDR3 protein is CASSYSGTGVTGELFF. The CDR3 nucleotides read TGTGCCAGCAGCTACTCCGGGACAGGGGTCACCGGGGAGCTGTTTTTT.